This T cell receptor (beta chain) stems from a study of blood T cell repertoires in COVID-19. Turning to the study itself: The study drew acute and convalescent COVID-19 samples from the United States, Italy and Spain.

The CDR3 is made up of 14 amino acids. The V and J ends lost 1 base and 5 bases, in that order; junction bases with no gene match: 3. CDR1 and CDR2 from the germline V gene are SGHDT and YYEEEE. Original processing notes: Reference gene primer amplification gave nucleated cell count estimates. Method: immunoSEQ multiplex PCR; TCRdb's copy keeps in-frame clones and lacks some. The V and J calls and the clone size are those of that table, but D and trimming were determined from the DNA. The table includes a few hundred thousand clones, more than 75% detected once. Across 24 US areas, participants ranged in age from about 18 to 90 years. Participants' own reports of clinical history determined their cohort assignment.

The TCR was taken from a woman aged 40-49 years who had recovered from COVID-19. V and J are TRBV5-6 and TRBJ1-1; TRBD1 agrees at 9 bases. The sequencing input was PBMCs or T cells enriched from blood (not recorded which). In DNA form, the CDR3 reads TGTGCCAGCAGCTTGCGGACAGGGGAAACTGAAGCTTTCTTT. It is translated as CASSLRTGETEAFF.